Shown below are 4 T cell receptor beta chains from a single sample sequenced in a study of shared clonotypes between healthy human individuals. Some clones are missing from TCRdb's copy, which holds only in-frame ones; the method was immunoSEQ multiplex PCR. The sample shows more than 1,200,000 clones, about 98.5% of them seen only once. Material: naive CD4+ T cells sorted from blood. Subset in this sample: CD45RA+ positively selected. These TCRs come from a man in his thirties or forties in good health.

This chain links TRBV27 with TRBJ1-5; maybe TRBD1 (6 bases). The V end lost 5 bases, the J end lost 4 bases, and 18 bases lay between the germline ends. CDR1 is MNHEY, CDR2 SMNVEV, per germline (reference sequence). The CDR3 runs 16 residues. CDR3: CASSAAGTTINQPQHF. The CDR3 DNA follows: TGTGCCAGCAGTGCCGCCGGGACAACGATTAATCAGCCCCAGCATTTT.

This rearrangement joins TRBV19 to TRBJ1-2, with 7 bases matching TRBD1. Germline CDR1 and CDR2: LNHDA and SQIVND (reference sequence). J gave up 0 bases and V 5 bases, and 12 bases lay outside the gene matches. The CDR3 sequence is 17 residues long. CDR3 loop: CASSPPVGGRANYGYTF. CDR3 coding DNA: TGTGCCAGTAGTCCCCCGGTAGGGGGCCGCGCTAACTATGGCTACACCTTC.

The chain combines TRBV9 with TRBJ2-3, with no clear D. V was shortened by 4 bases and J by 5 bases, with 20 bases between the two germline ends. CDR3 length: 16 amino acids. Germline V gene lookup returns CDR1 SGDLS and CDR2 YYNGEE. The CDR3 DNA follows: TGTGCCAGCAGCCCCCATCTGCGACCTAAATTAGATACGCAGTATTTT. Protein sequence: CASSPHLRPKLDTQYF.

Remarks on this clone: The identical CDR3 is also encoded by other nucleotide sequences in the sample. The chain links TRBV5-1 to TRBJ1-3, with D perhaps matching TRBD1 (5 bases). Germline CDR1 reads SGHRS; CDR2 reads YFSETQ. The CDR3 length is 14 residues. The V end lost 1 base, the J end lost 1 base, and 6 bases lay between the germline ends. CDR3 sequence reads: CASSLRGSGNTIYF. DNA for the CDR3: TGCGCCAGCAGCTTGCGGGGGTCTGGAAACACCATATATTTT.